These 17 T cell receptor beta chains were sequenced from one sample in a study of T cells after yellow fever vaccination. One entry per CDR3 protein results from TCRdb running MiXCR on the 5' RACE reads. In the table there are roughly 49,000 distinct CDR3 sequences, 6% to 8% of which are singletons. Sample: CD8+ T cells sorted from PBMCs, taken approximately 16 days after the first yellow fever vaccination. The origin of the receptors is a young man who received the YFV17D yellow fever vaccine.

This clonotype appeared many times. V is TRBV27 and J is TRBJ2-1, with no clear D. The germline gives CDR1 MNHEY, CDR2 SMNVEV (reference sequence). V was trimmed by 3 bases and J by 6 bases, leaving 12 bases between them. The CDR3 totals 14 residues. Here the CDR3 reads CASSFRSEINEQFF. CDR3 sequence (DNA): TGTGCCAGCAGTTTTCGGTCAGAAATCAATGAGCAGTTCTTC.

This clonotype was observed many times. V gene TRBV5-5 combines with J gene TRBJ1-4; 8 bases agree with TRBD1. Germline V gene data show CDR1 as SGHKS and CDR2 as YYEKEE (reference sequence). The CDR3 covers 14 residues. The V segment lost 7 bases and the J segment 10 bases; nucleotides outside the gene matches: 12. In nucleotides, the CDR3 is TGTGCCAGCGCCCACAGGGGGGACGCGAGAAAACTGTTTTTT. It yields the protein CASAHRGDARKLFF.

Regarding this clonotype: A read error may be the cause here, since a much bigger clone is one base away. The chain has TRBV9 and TRBJ2-7; D possibly corresponds to TRBD1 (5 bases). The CDR3 totals 16 residues. The germline gives CDR1 SGDLS, CDR2 YYNGEE. The CDR3 reads CASGVAQAGPSYEQYF. The CDR3 DNA sequence: TGTGCCAGCGGCGTAGCCCAAGCAGGGCCGTCCTACGAGCAGTACTTC.

This clonotype has a count of ten or more. The V gene is TRBV20-1, the J gene TRBJ2-3, with TRBD2 matching 10 bases. The CDR3 length is 18 residues. Germline V gene data show CDR1 as DFQATT and CDR2 as SNEGSKA (reference sequence). Trimming at V came to 0 bases and at J to 4 bases, leaving 13 bases not matched to a gene. The CDR3 sequence: CSARDKWRAGGHADTQYF. In DNA form, the CDR3 reads TGCAGTGCTAGAGATAAGTGGAGAGCGGGGGGGCACGCAGATACGCAGTATTTT.

This clonotype was observed at least ten times. The CDR3 loop reads CASSSRDRGTDSPLHF. The CDR3 nucleotides are TGTGCCAGCAGCTCCCGGGACAGGGGGACTGATTCACCCCTCCACTTT. The rearrangement links TRBV7-3 to TRBJ1-6; 11 bases fit TRBD1. This CDR3 comprises 16 residues. V shed 4 bases and J 8 bases; nucleotides not matched to a gene: 7. Germline CDR1 SGHTA, CDR2 FQGTGA.

This clonotype was counted many times. The V and J genes are TRBV4-2 and TRBJ2-2; no reliable D call. Trimming pared 1 base from V and 9 bases from J, leaving 12 bases between. The CDR3 extends over 14 amino acids. Germline V gene sequence: CDR1 LGHNA, CDR2 YNFKEQ. The CDR3 loop is CASSQGIDARELFF. CDR3 coding DNA: TGTGCCAGCAGCCAAGGAATAGATGCCCGGGAGCTGTTTTTT.

The sample holds many counts of this clonotype. This rearrangement joins TRBV6-5 to TRBJ2-1, with TRBD2 as a possible D gene (7 bases). CDR1 and CDR2 (germline): MNHEY, SVGAGI. The germline V and J ends were trimmed by 1 base and 8 bases, with 12 bases remaining between them. The CDR3 contains 14 residues. The CDR3 DNA reads as TGTGCCAGCAGTTACTATGCGGGGGCTGATGAGCAGTTCTTC. As protein: CASSYYAGADEQFF.

This clonotype has ten or more counts. The chain couples TRBV7-9 to TRBJ1-4, with D possibly matching TRBD1 (5 bases). The CDR3 is 14 amino acids. CDR1 is SEHNR, CDR2 FQNEAQ, per germline (reference sequence). The ends were cut back, 7 bases at V and 8 bases at J, with 17 bases in the middle. DNA of the CDR3: TGTGCCAGCACCCTTGGCCGGGGGTTGGAAAAACTGTTTTTT. The encoded protein is CASTLGRGLEKLFF.

This clonotype was counted between two and nine times. The chain is built from TRBV7-9 and TRBJ2-7; the D gene is possibly TRBD1 (6 bases). V was cut by 1 base and J by 3 bases, with 10 bases left in between. The CDR3 sequence is 14 residues long. In germline, CDR1 is SEHNR, CDR2 FQNEAQ (reference sequence). The CDR3 reads CASSLDSGDYEQYV. The CDR3 DNA follows: TGTGCCAGCAGCTTAGACTCAGGGGACTACGAGCAGTACGTC.

This clonotype was seen many times. The chain uses TRBV7-6 and TRBJ2-1, with D maybe TRBD1 (6 bases). V gave up 2 bases and J gave up 3 bases, with 8 bases separating them. Germline V gene lookup returns CDR1 SGHVS and CDR2 FNYEAQ. This CDR3 comprises 14 residues. In DNA form, the CDR3 reads TGTGCCAGCAGCTTAAACAGGGTCTACAATGAGCAGTTCTTC. It translates to CASSLNRVYNEQFF.

As concerns this clonotype: Being one base from a much bigger clone, this may be a read error. The chain recombines TRBV9 with TRBJ2-1; no definite D call. The germline V gene encodes CDR1 SGDLS and CDR2 YYNGEE. The CDR3 totals 15 residues. V lost 0 bases, J lost 4 bases, and 11 bases lay in between. The CDR3 nucleotides are TGTGCCAGCAGCGTAGGGGTCGGCGAATACAATGAGCAGTTCTTC. This translates into CASSVGVGEYNEQFF.

This clonotype was seen repeatedly, ten times or more. V usage is TRBV7-8 and J usage is TRBJ2-7; the D call may be TRBD1 or TRBD2 (5 bases each). Trimming left V 5 bases short and J 3 bases short, with 11 bases between. The CDR3 totals 13 residues. Looked up from germline, CDR1 is SGHVS and CDR2 is FQNEAQ. DNA for the CDR3: TGTGCCAGCAGCCCCCGAGGGGACTACGAGCAGTACGTC. It specifies CASSPRGDYEQYV.

This clonotype came up many times. The chain's CDR3 is CASNSGRPNTEAFF. The CDR3 DNA reads as TGTGCCAGTAATTCGGGGCGCCCTAACACTGAAGCTTTCTTT. This chain uses TRBV19 with TRBJ1-1; tentatively, D is TRBD1 (5 bases). The CDR3 consists of 14 residues. Trimming stripped 7 bases from V and 2 bases from J, with 14 bases between. Germline-derived CDR1 and CDR2 are LNHDA and SQIVND (reference sequence).

Many counts were recorded for this clonotype. The chain couples TRBV7-2 to TRBJ2-3; tentatively, D is TRBD2 (7 bases). V was clipped by 0 bases and J by 3 bases, with 10 bases between them. This CDR3 contains 15 residues. The V gene's germline CDR1 is SGHTA and CDR2 FQGNSA. CDR3 sequence: CASSLAGGRTDTQYF. As DNA, the CDR3 is TGTGCCAGCAGCTTAGCGGGGGGGCGGACAGATACGCAGTATTTT. Together with reference TRBV7-2 and TRBJ2-3, the CDR3 gives the full variable domain: GAGVSQSPSNKVTEKGKDVELRCDPISGHTALYWYRQSLGQGLEFLIYFQGNSAPDKSGLPSDRFSAERTGGSVSTLTIQRTQQEDSAVYLCASSLAGGRTDTQYFGPGTRLTVL.

The table lists this clonotype with many counts. The chain combines TRBV6-1 with TRBJ1-1; D gene uncertain. The germline V gene has CDR1 MNHNS and CDR2 SASEGT. This CDR3 has 13 amino acids. Between the trimmed V and J ends, which lost 3 bases and 2 bases, there was a span of 7 bases. CDR3 in DNA: TGTGCCAGCAGTGAGGGCCTTAACACTGAAGCTTTCTTT. This codes for CASSEGLNTEAFF.

This clonotype showed up just a few times. The V gene is TRBV6-5, the J gene TRBJ2-2, with D perhaps matching TRBD1 (6 bases). The V end was cut by 0 bases, the J end by 0 bases, with 11 bases between. The germline V gene has CDR1 MNHEY and CDR2 SVGAGI. CDR3 length equals 17 residues. CDR3 bases: TGTGCCAGCAGTTACTCGCCGACAGGCACGAACACCGGGGAGCTGTTTTTT. It yields the protein CASSYSPTGTNTGELFF.

This clonotype has ten or more counts. For the CDR3, the DNA is TGTGCCAGCAGCAAAGGTCGGCAGTGGGCCTACGAGCAGTACGTC. Its translation: CASSKGRQWAYEQYV. The chain carries TRBV21-1 and TRBJ2-7. TRBV21-1 is a pseudogene locus. The CDR3 length is 15 residues.